The clone carrying this T cell receptor (beta chain) showed up many times. Unique molecular identifiers were incorporated into the prepared TCRbeta library. TCRdb recomputed calls from the PCR reads with MiXCR, one row per CDR3 protein. The table records hundreds of thousands of distinct CDR3 sequences, 6.5% to 9% of them present only once. Trimming cost V 5 bases and J 4 bases; bases outside gene matches: 5. This CDR3 region has 13 residues. CDR1 DFQATT and CDR2 SNEGSKA come from the germline V gene (reference sequence). This sample was included in a study of T-cell reconstitution after alpha-beta-depleted transplantation in children.

The receptor was derived from a male patient aged 10-17 years who had a stem cell transplant for acute lymphoblastic leukemia, so the T cells may come from the graft donor. The specimen was PBMCs, mostly from graft donor cells, collected 180 days after TCRalphabeta/CD19-depleted stem cell transplant. This chain links TRBV20-1 with TRBJ2-7, with TRBD1 identical over 10 bases. In DNA form, the CDR3 reads TGCAGTGCTCCATGGGACAGGGGATACGAGCAGTACTTC. Protein: CSAPWDRGYEQYF.